One and the same sample provided the 24 T cell receptor beta chains below, sequenced in a study of blood T cell repertoires in COVID-19. Profiling relied on immunoSEQ multiplex PCR, and the TCRdb table lists in-frame clones only, not all of them. The data hold approximately 62,000 clones, with more than 80% observed a single time. The material sequenced was peripheral blood. Receptors were obtained from a man between 60 and 75 years old with acute or convalescent COVID-19.

The J gene is TRBJ1-2, the V gene TRBV5-4; D is possibly TRBD1 (6 bases). This CDR3 is 16 amino acids long. V shed 0 bases and J shed 6 bases, with 18 bases lying between them. Germline V gene lookup returns CDR1 SGHNT and CDR2 YYREEE (reference sequence). CDR3 DNA: TGTGCCAGCAGCTTGGAAACAGGGTTCGGAGAGAATGGCTACACCTTC. Translated: CASSLETGFGENGYTF.

This clone was observed a few times. CDR3 sequence (DNA): TGTGCCAGCAGCCAAGACGGATCCAGGGTGTACGAGCAGTACTTC. It is translated as CASSQDGSRVYEQYF. The chain couples TRBV14 to TRBJ2-7, with D tentatively TRBD1 (5 bases). V lost 0 bases, J lost 4 bases, and 13 bases lay in between. CDR3 size: 15 residues. Germline CDR1 reads SGHDN; CDR2 reads FVKESK. Full variable domain (rest looked up from reference TRBV14 and TRBJ2-7): EAGVTQFPSHSVIEKGQTVTLRCDPISGHDNLYWYRRVMGKEIKFLLHFVKESKQDESGMPNNRFLAERTGGTYSTLKVQPAELEDSGVYFCASSQDGSRVYEQYFGPGTRLTVT.

The chain joins TRBV7-3 to TRBJ1-1; D remains unclear. The CDR3 totals 13 residues. V dropped 7 bases and J dropped 2 bases, with 11 bases sitting between them. CDR1 is SGHTA, CDR2 FQGTGA, per germline. In DNA, the CDR3 is TGTGCCAGCAAGGGAGGAGAAAACACTGAAGCTTTCTTT. Amino acid sequence: CASKGGENTEAFF.

DNA for the CDR3: TGTGCCAGCAGCTCCGGGACAGGGAAGTGGGGCCAAGAGACCCAGTACTTC. It is translated as CASSSGTGKWGQETQYF. This sequence joins TRBV6-2 or TRBV6-3 and TRBJ2-5, with TRBD1 matching over 9 bases. Losses at the gene ends were 6 bases for V and 1 base for J; bases not matched to a gene: 12. The germline V gene has CDR1 MNHEY and CDR2 SVGEGT. This CDR3 contains 17 residues.

The chain combines TRBV30 with TRBJ2-7, with TRBD1 matching over 10 bases. Unmatched junction bases numbered 6, after V lost 2 bases and J lost 5 bases. The CDR3 is 14 residues long. Germline CDR1 and CDR2: GTSNPN and SVGIG (reference sequence). The CDR3 reads CAWSLDRGRNEQYF. The CDR3 DNA reads as TGTGCCTGGAGTCTTGACAGGGGGCGAAACGAGCAGTACTTC.

The chain employs TRBV15 and TRBJ1-4, with D hard to call. This CDR3 contains 16 residues. Per germline, CDR1 LNHNV and CDR2 YYDKDF (reference sequence). V lost 0 bases and J lost 3, with 11 bases in between. The CDR3 bases are TGTGCCACCAGCAGAGATCTTGGACTTTCTAATGAAAAACTGTTTTTT. It specifies CATSRDLGLSNEKLFF.

As for this clone: This CDR3 is also generated by other DNA sequences in the sample. V gene TRBV7-9 combines with J gene TRBJ2-1; 7 bases fit TRBD2. CDR3 length: 15 residues. The germline V gene encodes CDR1 SEHNR and CDR2 FQNEAQ (reference sequence). V dropped 3 bases and J dropped 0; count of bases not matched to a gene: 2. The CDR3 loop reads CASSLRGSSYNEQFF. CDR3 DNA: TGTGCCAGCAGCTTGCGCGGGAGCTCCTACAATGAGCAGTTCTTC.

This chain joins TRBV9 and TRBJ1-6, with a tentative D call TRBD1 (6 bases). The germline CDR1 and CDR2 sequences are SGDLS and YYNGEE. V was pared by 3 bases and J by 7 bases, with 8 bases between. The CDR3 sequence is 13 residues long. DNA for the CDR3: TGTGCCAGCAGCGGAACAGGGAATTCACCCCTCCACTTT. The encoded protein is CASSGTGNSPLHF.

The chain links TRBV7-2 to TRBJ2-3, with 16 bases fitting TRBD2. The germline V gene encodes CDR1 SGHTA and CDR2 FQGNSA. This CDR3 spans 19 amino acids. The V segment lost 5 bases and the J segment 2 bases; nucleotides outside the gene matches: 10. The CDR3 is CASSRKGTSGRAITDTQYF. The DNA for the CDR3 is TGTGCCAGCAGCCGCAAAGGGACTAGCGGGAGGGCCATCACAGATACGCAGTATTTT.

The CDR3: CASRPTSGRQDEQFF. CDR3 bases: TGTGCCAGCAGGCCGACTAGCGGGAGGCAAGATGAGCAGTTCTTC. This chain links TRBV7-3 with TRBJ2-1, with TRBD2 matching over 13 bases. This CDR3 has 15 residues. V dropped 6 bases and J dropped 8; count of bases not matched to a gene: 7. Germline values: CDR1 SGHTA, CDR2 FQGTGA.

This sequence joins TRBV11-3 and TRBJ2-1; maybe TRBD1 (5 bases). Germline loops: CDR1 SGHNT, CDR2 YENEEA. The V and J ends lost 5 bases and 9 bases respectively, with 14 bases between them. There are 13 residues in the CDR3. The CDR3 DNA sequence: TGTGCCAGCAGCCAAAGCCAGGGTCTTGAGCAGTTCTTC. Encoded protein: CASSQSQGLEQFF.

This clone was detected once. CDR3 in amino acids: CASTHGRAGSNTGELFF. The DNA for the CDR3 is TGTGCCAGCACCCACGGGAGAGCCGGTAGTAACACCGGGGAGCTGTTTTTT. V usage is TRBV28 and J usage is TRBJ2-2; TRBD2 might be the D (6 bases). CDR3 length: 17 amino acids. Trimming removed 7 bases at V and 2 bases at J, with 20 bases between. Germline CDR1 and CDR2: MDHEN and SYDVKM.

The gene calls are TRBV29-1 and TRBJ1-5; D might be TRBD1 (5 bases). V gave up 3 bases and J gave up 2 bases, with 14 bases separating them. Germline CDR1 SQVTM, CDR2 ANQGSEA. The CDR3 runs 15 residues. The CDR3 DNA sequence: TGCAGCGTTGAGTCAGGGTCTGGGGGCAATCAGCCCCAGCATTTT. The encoded protein is CSVESGSGGNQPQHF.

The chain combines TRBV5-1 with TRBJ1-2; 7 nucleotides match TRBD1. This CDR3 is 19 amino acids long. Germline lookup yields CDR1 SGHRS and CDR2 YFSETQ. V lost 6 bases and J lost 3; bases outside the gene matches: 23. CDR3 protein: CASTTGWGPTGSGDYGYTF. CDR3 DNA: TGCGCCAGCACCACTGGGTGGGGGCCGACAGGGTCTGGAGACTATGGCTACACCTTC.

This clone was picked up one time. The chain joins TRBV28 to TRBJ1-6; tentatively, D is TRBD1 (5 bases). The CDR3 is made up of 15 amino acids. The germline V and J ends were trimmed by 4 bases and 11 bases, with 18 bases remaining between them. Per the germline V gene, CDR1 is MDHEN and CDR2 is SYDVKM. CDR3 sequence (DNA): TGTGCCAGCAGTTCAGGGAGGCTTTCAAAGACACCCCTCCACTTT. Translating it yields CASSSGRLSKTPLHF.

This clone was detected only a few times. CDR3 residues: CASSGQGGNSPLHF. CDR3 coding DNA: TGTGCCAGCAGCGGACAGGGGGGCAATTCACCCCTCCACTTT. This chain joins TRBV9 and TRBJ1-6, with 9 bases matching TRBD1. The germline V gene has CDR1 SGDLS and CDR2 YYNGEE. This CDR3 is built from 14 residues. V lost 3 bases to trimming and J lost 7 bases; unmatched junction nucleotides: 2. Looking up the rest from reference TRBV9 and TRBJ1-6 gives the full variable domain: DSGVTQTPKHLITATGQRVTLRCSPRSGDLSVYWYQQSLDQGLQFLIQYYNGEERAKGNILERFSAQQFPDLHSELNLSSLELGDSALYFCASSGQGGNSPLHFGNGTRLTVT.

The chain recombines TRBV9 with TRBJ1-3; D gene unclear. Germline CDR1 SGDLS, CDR2 YYNGEE. CDR3 length equals 13 residues. V dropped 4 bases and J dropped 4 bases, with 9 bases sitting between them. The CDR3 DNA reads as TGTGCCAGCAGCTCTCGACTGGGAAACACCATATATTTT. Translating it yields CASSSRLGNTIYF. Filled out from reference TRBV9 and TRBJ1-3, the complete variable domain reads DSGVTQTPKHLITATGQRVTLRCSPRSGDLSVYWYQQSLDQGLQFLIQYYNGEERAKGNILERFSAQQFPDLHSELNLSSLELGDSALYFCASSSRLGNTIYFGEGSWLTVV.

This clone was detected only once. The rearrangement links TRBV7-2 to TRBJ2-7, with TRBD2 identical over 9 bases. CDR3 length: 15 amino acids. The ends lost 5 bases at V and 4 bases at J; junction bases unmatched: 9. Germline CDR1 reads SGHTA; CDR2 reads FQGNSA. The CDR3 region is CASSPVASGKYEQYF. The CDR3 nucleotides are TGTGCCAGCAGCCCCGTGGCTAGCGGGAAATACGAGCAGTACTTC.

This clone came up once. The V and J genes are TRBV2 and TRBJ1-3; D possibly corresponds to TRBD1 (5 bases). There are 15 residues in the CDR3. V lost 8 bases and J lost 0, with 14 bases in between. Germline V gene lookup returns CDR1 SNHLY and CDR2 FYNNEI. The CDR3 nucleotides read TGTGCCAGCTTTACACAGGATTTCTCTGGAAACACCATATATTTT. It translates to CASFTQDFSGNTIYF.

This chain links TRBV19 with TRBJ2-1; TRBD2 agrees at 13 bases. The CDR3 is 16 residues long. The germline V gene encodes CDR1 LNHDA and CDR2 SQIVND (reference sequence). Losses at the gene ends were 6 bases for V and 6 bases for J; bases not matched to a gene: 8. CDR3 residues: CASSLATSGGTNEQFF. CDR3 bases: TGTGCCAGTAGCCTAGCGACTAGCGGGGGGACCAATGAGCAGTTCTTC.

On this clone: One end of the junction fails to match germline, which may point to a read error. This chain uses TRBV18 with TRBJ2-7, with a tentative D call TRBD1 (7 bases). Germline V gene sequence: CDR1 KGHSH, CDR2 LQKENI. The CDR3 consists of 14 residues. In DNA, the CDR3 is TGTGCCAGCTCACGCGGGACAGAGTCCTACGAGCGGTACTTC. Its protein is CASSRGTESYERYF.

This clone was seen a few times. The chain employs TRBV10-3 and TRBJ1-1, with D possibly matching TRBD1 (5 bases). V lost 2 bases, J lost 4 bases, and 17 bases lay in between. Per the germline V gene, CDR1 is ENHRY and CDR2 is SYGVKD. CDR3 length: 16 amino acids. The CDR3 nucleotides read TGTGCCATCAGTGAGCCCAAAAGGCAGGGATCCACTGAAGCTTTCTTT. It codes for CAISEPKRQGSTEAFF.

The rearrangement links TRBV7-9 to TRBJ2-7; maybe TRBD2 (6 bases). Trimming cost V 0 bases and J 2 bases, with 11 bases left between them. CDR1 is SEHNR and CDR2 is FQNEAQ in the germline V gene (reference sequence). CDR3 length: 15 amino acids. The CDR3 nucleotides are TGTGCCAGCAGCTTAGCGGCTAGCGAGGCCTACGAGCAGTACTTC. Translated, it gives CASSLAASEAYEQYF.

This clone has just one count. J is TRBJ2-1 and V is TRBV11-3; 13 positions agree with TRBD2. The CDR3 sequence is 20 residues long. Trimming took 5 bases from V and 0 from J; bases not matched to a gene: 13. CDR1 is SGHNT and CDR2 is YENEEA in the germline V gene. The CDR3 nucleotides are TGTGCCAGCAGCCCTGGTTGGACTAGCGGGAGTCCAAGCTCCTACAATGAGCAGTTCTTC. This codes for CASSPGWTSGSPSSYNEQFF.